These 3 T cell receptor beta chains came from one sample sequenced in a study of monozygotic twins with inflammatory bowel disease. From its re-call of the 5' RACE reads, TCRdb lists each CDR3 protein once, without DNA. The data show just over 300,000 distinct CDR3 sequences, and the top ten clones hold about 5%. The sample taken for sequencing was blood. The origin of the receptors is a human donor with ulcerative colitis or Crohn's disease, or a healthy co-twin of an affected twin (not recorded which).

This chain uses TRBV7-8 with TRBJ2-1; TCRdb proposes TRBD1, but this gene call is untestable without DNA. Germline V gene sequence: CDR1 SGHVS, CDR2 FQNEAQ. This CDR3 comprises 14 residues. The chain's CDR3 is CASSLRGGYNEQFF.

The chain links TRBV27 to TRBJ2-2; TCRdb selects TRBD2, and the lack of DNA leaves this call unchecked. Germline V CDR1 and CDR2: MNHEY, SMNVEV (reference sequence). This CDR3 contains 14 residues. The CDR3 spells CASSSGTNTGELFF.

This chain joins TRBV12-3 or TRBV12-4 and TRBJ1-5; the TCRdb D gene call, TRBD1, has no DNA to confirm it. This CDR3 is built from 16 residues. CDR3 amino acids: CASRETIQGASQPQHF.